The 15 T cell receptor beta chains given below trace back to one sample, sequenced in a study of blood T cell repertoires in COVID-19. Here immunoSEQ multiplex PCR was the method, and the copy in TCRdb shows in-frame clones only, minus some. The sample yields 150,000 to 200,000 clones, roughly three quarters seen once. The sample comprised peripheral blood. The receptors originated from a woman aged 45-65 years with active or convalescent COVID-19.

The rearrangement links TRBV7-9 to TRBJ1-2, with 12 bases that match TRBD1. Germline V gene lookup returns CDR1 SEHNR and CDR2 FQNEAQ (reference sequence). The CDR3 length is 19 residues. The V segment lost 4 bases and the J segment 4 bases; nucleotides outside the gene matches: 16. In DNA form, the CDR3 reads TGTGCCAGCAGCTCTATCCCGGGACAGGGGGCAGCAAGGATCTATGGCTACACCTTC. It yields the protein CASSSIPGQGAARIYGYTF.

This clone was detected only a few times. This chain's CDR3 is CASSPRSGAETQYF. Here the CDR3 DNA reads TGTGCCAGCAGTCCCCGCAGCGGGGCGGAGACCCAGTACTTC. J is TRBJ2-5 and V is TRBV27; 7 bases are shared with TRBD2. Losses at the gene ends were 5 bases for V and 5 bases for J; bases not matched to a gene: 8. The CDR3 contains 14 residues. Germline lookup yields CDR1 MNHEY and CDR2 SMNVEV (reference sequence).

This chain uses TRBV30 with TRBJ1-1; 7 nucleotides align to TRBD1. Germline V gene data show CDR1 as GTSNPN and CDR2 as SVGIG (reference sequence). This CDR3 has 13 amino acids. The trim removed 8 bases at V and 1 base at J, leaving 7 bases unmatched. The CDR3 DNA sequence: TGTGCCCGCTCCGACAGGGCGAACACTGAAGCTTTCTTT. Translating gives CARSDRANTEAFF.

The chain recombines TRBV27 with TRBJ1-1; no definite D call. The CDR3 totals 14 residues. The germline V gene has CDR1 MNHEY and CDR2 SMNVEV (reference sequence). The V end lost 2 bases, the J end lost 1 base, and 8 bases lay between the germline ends. CDR3 region: CASSLRRQNTEAFF. The DNA of the CDR3 is TGTGCCAGCAGTTTAAGGCGGCAGAACACTGAAGCTTTCTTT.

The chain carries TRBV2 and TRBJ1-5; TRBD1 is a possible D gene (5 bases). The germline CDR1 and CDR2 sequences are SNHLY and FYNNEI. CDR3 length: 19 residues. V dropped 5 bases and J dropped 2 bases, with 25 bases sitting between them. The CDR3 is CASSYIRGESGIGNQPQHF. For the CDR3, the DNA is TGTGCCAGCAGTTATATCCGGGGGGAGTCCGGGATAGGCAATCAGCCCCAGCATTTT. Full variable domain (outside the CDR3, taken from reference TRBV2 and TRBJ1-5): EPEVTQTPSHQVTQMGQEVILRCVPISNHLYFYWYRQILGQKVEFLVSFYNNEISEKSEIFDDQFSVERPDGSNFTLKIRSTKLEDSAMYFCASSYIRGESGIGNQPQHFGDGTRLSIL.

Here the CDR3 reads CASSIHRGEGNEQFF. The CDR3, as DNA: TGTGCCAGTAGTATACATCGGGGGGAAGGCAATGAGCAGTTCTTC. This sequence joins TRBV19 and TRBJ2-1; TRBD2 matches at 7 bases. J lost 6 bases, V lost 2 bases, and 7 bases had no gene match. This CDR3 has 15 residues. Per germline, CDR1 LNHDA and CDR2 SQIVND (reference sequence).

This rearrangement joins TRBV30 to TRBJ1-1; a possible D gene is TRBD1 (5 bases). Germline V gene lookup returns CDR1 GTSNPN and CDR2 SVGIG (reference sequence). The CDR3 covers 13 residues. The V gene lost 3 bases and the J gene lost 6 bases, with 14 bases spanning the gap. The CDR3: CAWSGTFKAEAFF. The DNA for the CDR3 is TGTGCCTGGAGCGGGACTTTTAAGGCTGAAGCTTTCTTT.

The chain recombines TRBV7-2 with TRBJ2-3, with D perhaps matching TRBD2 (7 bases). There are 18 residues in the CDR3. Trimming took 3 bases from V and 4 from J, leaving 23 bases between them. Germline V gene data show CDR1 as SGHTA and CDR2 as FQGNSA. The CDR3 sequence is CASSFPTSARGDPDTQYF. The DNA for the CDR3 is TGTGCCAGCAGCTTTCCTACTAGCGCGAGGGGGGATCCAGATACGCAGTATTTT. The whole variable domain, remainder taken from reference TRBV7-2 and TRBJ2-3, is GAGVSQSPSNKVTEKGKDVELRCDPISGHTALYWYRQSLGQGLEFLIYFQGNSAPDKSGLPSDRFSAERTGGSVSTLTIQRTQQEDSAVYLCASSFPTSARGDPDTQYFGPGTRLTVL.

This clone showed up just a few times. CDR3 in DNA: TGTGCCATCAGTCGACTAGCGGGAGACAATGAGCAGTTCTTC. It is translated as CAISRLAGDNEQFF. This chain connects TRBV10-3 to TRBJ2-1; 12 nucleotides agree with TRBD2. The trim removed 5 bases at V and 5 bases at J, leaving 1 base unmatched. CDR3 size: 14 residues. Germline CDR1 and CDR2: ENHRY and SYGVKD.

This clone was picked up a small number of times. Distinct nucleotide sequences in the sample also encode this CDR3. This chain uses TRBV7-9 with TRBJ1-1, with 10 nucleotides matching TRBD1. In germline, CDR1 is SEHNR, CDR2 FQNEAQ (reference sequence). The CDR3 extends over 14 amino acids. J lost 5 bases, V lost 4 bases, and 4 bases had no gene match. CDR3: CASSSPGQGTEAFF. CDR3 DNA: TGTGCCAGCAGCTCCCCGGGACAGGGGACTGAAGCTTTCTTT.

V and J are TRBV6-5 and TRBJ1-1; D is uncertain. The V gene's germline CDR1 is MNHEY and CDR2 SVGAGI. This CDR3 region has 14 residues. V lost 0 bases and J 10 bases, leaving 15 bases between the germline ends. The CDR3 protein is CASSYSRPESGAFF. CDR3 bases: TGTGCCAGCAGTTACTCGAGGCCGGAAAGTGGAGCTTTCTTT.

V and J are TRBV9 and TRBJ2-1; 9 bases are shared with TRBD2. Per germline, CDR1 SGDLS and CDR2 YYNGEE. J lost 8 bases, V lost 4 bases, and 10 bases had no gene match. There are 15 residues in the CDR3. The CDR3 DNA is TGTGCCAGCAGCATCCTGGGCGGGAGGGCACATGAGCAGTTCTTC. Encoded protein: CASSILGGRAHEQFF.

The count of this clone is one. The CDR3, as DNA: TGTGCCAGCAGCCTCCGGTCAGATACGCAGTATTTT. Translating it yields CASSLRSDTQYF. The chain links TRBV11-3 to TRBJ2-3; no clear D gene. The CDR3 spans 12 residues. The V gene's germline CDR1 is SGHNT and CDR2 YENEEA. Trimming removed 5 bases at V and 4 bases at J, with 7 bases between.

The chain joins TRBV6-5 to TRBJ2-5; D call uncertain. Trimming removed 5 bases at V and 5 bases at J, with 6 bases between. The length of the CDR3 is 11 residues. Germline assignment: CDR1 MNHEY and CDR2 SVGAGI. The chain's CDR3 is CASSTAETQYF. Here the CDR3 DNA reads TGTGCCAGCAGTACCGCGGAGACCCAGTACTTC.

The chain has TRBV7-2 and TRBJ2-3; 14 nucleotides line up with TRBD2. CDR1 and CDR2 from the germline V gene are SGHTA and FQGNSA. The trim removed 2 bases at V and 6 bases at J, leaving 7 bases unmatched. The CDR3 is made up of 17 amino acids. The CDR3 protein is CASSLIGLAGGFDTQYF. The CDR3 DNA is TGTGCCAGCAGCTTAATAGGACTAGCGGGAGGTTTCGATACGCAGTATTTT.